One and the same sample provided the 2 T cell receptor beta chains below, sequenced in a study of technical replicates of blood from a few donors. Produced via immunoSEQ multiplex PCR; TCRdb's table is partial and in-frame only. In the table there are tens of thousands of clones, around nine tenths of which are singletons. Sequencing input: T cells isolated from PBMCs. These receptor sequences come from a human donor in good health.

Details on this clone: The junction and the germline gene differ at one end; a read error may be behind it. The V call is TRBV2, the J call TRBJ1-4; D unclear. The germline V gene has CDR1 SNHLY and CDR2 FYNNEI. CDR3 length equals 14 residues. CDR3 nucleotide sequence: TGTGCCAGCAGGGAAGACGGTATAGTTGAAAAACTGTTTTTT. Its protein product is CASREDGIVEKLFF.

The chain is built from TRBV2 and TRBJ2-1, with D uncertain. The germline V gene has CDR1 SNHLY and CDR2 FYNNEI. V gave up 5 bases and J gave up 3 bases, with 17 bases separating them. The CDR3 has 16 residues. In nucleotides, the CDR3 is TGTGCCAGCAGTAAGTTTGAGGAGAGCTACTACAATGAGCAGTTCTTC. This codes for CASSKFEESYYNEQFF.